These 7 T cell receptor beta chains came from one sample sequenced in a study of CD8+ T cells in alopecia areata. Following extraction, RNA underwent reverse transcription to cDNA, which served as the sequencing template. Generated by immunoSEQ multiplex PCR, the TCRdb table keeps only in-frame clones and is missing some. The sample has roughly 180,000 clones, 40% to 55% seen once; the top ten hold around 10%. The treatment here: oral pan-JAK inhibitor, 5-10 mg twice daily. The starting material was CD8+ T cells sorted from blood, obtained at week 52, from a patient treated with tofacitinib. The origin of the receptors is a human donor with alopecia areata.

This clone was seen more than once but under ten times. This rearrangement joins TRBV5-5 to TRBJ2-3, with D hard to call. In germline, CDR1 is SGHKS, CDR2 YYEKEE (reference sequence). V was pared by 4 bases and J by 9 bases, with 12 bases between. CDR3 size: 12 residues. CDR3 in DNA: TGTGCCAGCAGCCCCTGGGCGCGGACGCAGTATTTT. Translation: CASSPWARTQYF. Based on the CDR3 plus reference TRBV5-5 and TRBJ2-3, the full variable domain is DAGVTQSPTHLIKTRGQQVTLRCSPISGHKSVSWYQQVLGQGPQFIFQYYEKEERGRGNFPDRFSARQFPNYSSELNVNALLLGDSALYLCASSPWARTQYFGPGTRLTVL.

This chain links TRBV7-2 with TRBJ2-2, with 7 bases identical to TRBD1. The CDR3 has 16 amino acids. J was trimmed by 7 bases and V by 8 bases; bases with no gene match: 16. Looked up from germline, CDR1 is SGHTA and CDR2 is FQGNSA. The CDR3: CASGLPQGQAVGELFF. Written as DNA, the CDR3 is TGTGCCAGCGGCCTTCCACAAGGACAGGCGGTCGGGGAGCTGTTTTTT. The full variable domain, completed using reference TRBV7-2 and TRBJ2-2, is GAGVSQSPSNKVTEKGKDVELRCDPISGHTALYWYRQSLGQGLEFLIYFQGNSAPDKSGLPSDRFSAERTGGSVSTLTIQRTQQEDSAVYLCASGLPQGQAVGELFFGEGSRLTVL.

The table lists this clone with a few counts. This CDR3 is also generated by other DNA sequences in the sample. In nucleotides, the CDR3 is TGTGCCAGCAGTCCCGGGACGGATAGCAATCAGCCCCAGCATTTT. This gives the protein CASSPGTDSNQPQHF. The chain couples TRBV7-9 to TRBJ1-5; D perhaps matches TRBD1 (5 bases). This CDR3 region has 15 residues. Looked up from germline, CDR1 is SEHNR and CDR2 is FQNEAQ (reference sequence). Trimming took off 6 bases at V and 0 bases at J, with 12 bases between the two ends.

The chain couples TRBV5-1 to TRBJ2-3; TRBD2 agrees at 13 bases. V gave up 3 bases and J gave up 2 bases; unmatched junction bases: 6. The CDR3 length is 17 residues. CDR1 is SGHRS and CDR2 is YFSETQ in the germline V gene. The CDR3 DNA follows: TGCGCCAGCAGCTCGGGACTAGCGGGGAACCACACAGATACGCAGTATTTT. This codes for CASSSGLAGNHTDTQYF.

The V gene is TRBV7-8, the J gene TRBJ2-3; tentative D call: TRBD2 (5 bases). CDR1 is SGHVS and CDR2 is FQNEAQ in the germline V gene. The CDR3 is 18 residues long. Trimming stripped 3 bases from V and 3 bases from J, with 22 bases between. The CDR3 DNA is TGTGCCAGCAGCTTCCCAAAATCGGCTAGCACGGTGACAGATACGCAGTATTTT. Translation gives CASSFPKSASTVTDTQYF.

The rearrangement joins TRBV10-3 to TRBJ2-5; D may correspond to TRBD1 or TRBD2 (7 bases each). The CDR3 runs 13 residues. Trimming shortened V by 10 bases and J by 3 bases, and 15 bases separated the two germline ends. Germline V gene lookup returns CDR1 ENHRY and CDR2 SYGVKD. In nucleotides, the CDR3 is TGTGCCACAAACAGGGGAGGGGAAGAGACCCAGTACTTC. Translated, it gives CATNRGGEETQYF.

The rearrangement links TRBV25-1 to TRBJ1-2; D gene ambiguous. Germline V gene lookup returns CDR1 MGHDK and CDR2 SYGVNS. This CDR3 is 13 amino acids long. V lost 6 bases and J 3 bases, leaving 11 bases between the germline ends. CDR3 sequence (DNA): TGTGCCAGCAGCCCGACCGGCTACTATGGCTACACCTTC. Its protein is CASSPTGYYGYTF.